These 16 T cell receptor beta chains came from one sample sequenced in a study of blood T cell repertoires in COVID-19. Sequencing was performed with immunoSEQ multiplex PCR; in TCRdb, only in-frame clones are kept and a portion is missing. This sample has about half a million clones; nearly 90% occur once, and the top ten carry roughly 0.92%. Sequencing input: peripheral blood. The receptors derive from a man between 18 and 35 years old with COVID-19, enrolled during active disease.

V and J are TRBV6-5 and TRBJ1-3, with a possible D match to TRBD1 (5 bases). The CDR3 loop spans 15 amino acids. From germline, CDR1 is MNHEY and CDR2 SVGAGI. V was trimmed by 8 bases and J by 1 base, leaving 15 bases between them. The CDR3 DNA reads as TGTGCCAGCCGAGCAGGGCCTCGATCTGGAAACACCATATATTTT. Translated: CASRAGPRSGNTIYF.

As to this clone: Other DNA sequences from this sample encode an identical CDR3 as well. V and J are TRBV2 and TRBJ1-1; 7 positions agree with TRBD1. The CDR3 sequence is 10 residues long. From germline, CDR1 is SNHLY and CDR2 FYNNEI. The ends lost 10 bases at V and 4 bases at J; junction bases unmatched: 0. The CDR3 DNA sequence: TGTGCCACAGGGGGCACTGAAGCTTTCTTT. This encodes CATGGTEAFF.

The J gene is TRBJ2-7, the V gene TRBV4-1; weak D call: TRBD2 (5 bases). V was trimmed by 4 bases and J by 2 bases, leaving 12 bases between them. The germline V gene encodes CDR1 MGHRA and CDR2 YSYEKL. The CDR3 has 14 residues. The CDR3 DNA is TGCGCCAGCAGCCCCACGGGGAGTACCTACGAGCAGTACTTC. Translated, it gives CASSPTGSTYEQYF.

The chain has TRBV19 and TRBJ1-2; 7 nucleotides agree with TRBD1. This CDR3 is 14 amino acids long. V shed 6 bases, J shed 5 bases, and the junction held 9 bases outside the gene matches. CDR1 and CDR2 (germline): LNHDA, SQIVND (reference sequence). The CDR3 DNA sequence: TGTGCCAGTAGCTCCGGGACAGCGCCTTATGGCTACACCTTC. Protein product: CASSSGTAPYGYTF.

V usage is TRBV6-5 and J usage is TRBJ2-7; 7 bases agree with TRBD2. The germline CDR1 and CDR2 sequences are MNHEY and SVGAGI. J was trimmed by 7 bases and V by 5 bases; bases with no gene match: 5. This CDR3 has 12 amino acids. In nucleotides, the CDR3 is TGTGCCAGCAGTAGACTAGCCGGGGAGCAGTACTTC. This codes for CASSRLAGEQYF.

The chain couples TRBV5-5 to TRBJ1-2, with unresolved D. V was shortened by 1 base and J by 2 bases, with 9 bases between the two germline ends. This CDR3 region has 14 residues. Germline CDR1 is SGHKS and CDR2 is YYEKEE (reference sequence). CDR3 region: CASSLFDNNYGYTF. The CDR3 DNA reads TGTGCCAGCAGCTTGTTCGACAACAACTATGGCTACACCTTC.

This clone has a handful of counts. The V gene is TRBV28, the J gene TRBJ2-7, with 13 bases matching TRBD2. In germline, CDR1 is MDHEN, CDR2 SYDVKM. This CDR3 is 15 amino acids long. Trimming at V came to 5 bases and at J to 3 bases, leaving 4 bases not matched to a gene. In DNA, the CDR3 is TGTGCCAGCAGTCCCGGGACTAGCGGGGTCTACGAGCAGTACTTC. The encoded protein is CASSPGTSGVYEQYF.

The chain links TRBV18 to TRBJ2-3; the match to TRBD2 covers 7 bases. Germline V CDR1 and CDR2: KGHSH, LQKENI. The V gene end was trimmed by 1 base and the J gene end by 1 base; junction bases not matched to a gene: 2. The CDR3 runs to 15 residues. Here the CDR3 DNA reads TGTGCCAGCTCACCACGTCGGGGGGGCACAGATACGCAGTATTTT. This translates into CASSPRRGGTDTQYF.

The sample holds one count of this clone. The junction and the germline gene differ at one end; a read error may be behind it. Written as DNA, the CDR3 is TGTGCCAGCAGCCAAGGGAGGATAGCGGGAGGGGATGAGCGGTTCTTC. Its protein product is CASSQGRIAGGDERFF. This chain uses TRBV4-2 with TRBJ2-1, with 11 bases identical to TRBD2. This CDR3 region has 16 residues. The germline gives CDR1 LGHNA, CDR2 YNFKEQ.

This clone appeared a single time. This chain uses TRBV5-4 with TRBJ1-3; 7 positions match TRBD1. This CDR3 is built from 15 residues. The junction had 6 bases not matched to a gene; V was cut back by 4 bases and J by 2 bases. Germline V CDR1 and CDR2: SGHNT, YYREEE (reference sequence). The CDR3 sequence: CASSQQGRPGNTIYF. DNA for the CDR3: TGTGCCAGCAGCCAACAGGGGCGCCCTGGAAACACCATATATTTT.

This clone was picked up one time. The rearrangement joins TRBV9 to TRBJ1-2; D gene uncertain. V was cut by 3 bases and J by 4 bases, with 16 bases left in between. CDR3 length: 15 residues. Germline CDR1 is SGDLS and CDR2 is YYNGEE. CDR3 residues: CASSAQIKAGYGYTF. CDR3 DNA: TGTGCCAGCAGCGCCCAAATCAAGGCAGGCTATGGCTACACCTTC.

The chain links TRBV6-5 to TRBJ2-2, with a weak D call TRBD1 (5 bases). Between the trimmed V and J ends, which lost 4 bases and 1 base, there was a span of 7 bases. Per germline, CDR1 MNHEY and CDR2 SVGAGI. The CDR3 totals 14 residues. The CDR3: CASSWGENTGELFF. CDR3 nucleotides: TGTGCCAGCAGTTGGGGCGAGAACACCGGGGAGCTGTTTTTT.

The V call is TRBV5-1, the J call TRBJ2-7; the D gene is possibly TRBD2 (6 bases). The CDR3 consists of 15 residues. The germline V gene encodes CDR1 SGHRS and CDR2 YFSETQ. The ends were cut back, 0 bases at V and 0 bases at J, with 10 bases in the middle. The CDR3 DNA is TGCGCCAGCAGCTTGGACGCGGGGAACTCCTACGAGCAGTACTTC. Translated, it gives CASSLDAGNSYEQYF.

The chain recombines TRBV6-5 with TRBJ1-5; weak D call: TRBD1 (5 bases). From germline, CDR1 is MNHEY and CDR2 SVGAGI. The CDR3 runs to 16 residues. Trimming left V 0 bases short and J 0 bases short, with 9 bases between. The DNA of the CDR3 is TGTGCCAGCAGTTACTCCAGCGGGGGTAGCAATCAGCCCCAGCATTTT. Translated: CASSYSSGGSNQPQHF.

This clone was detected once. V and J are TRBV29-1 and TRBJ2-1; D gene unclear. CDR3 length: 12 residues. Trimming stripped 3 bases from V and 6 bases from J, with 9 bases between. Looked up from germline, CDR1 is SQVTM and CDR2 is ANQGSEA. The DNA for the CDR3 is TGCAGCGTTGACTATCCGCTCAATGAGCAGTTCTTC. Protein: CSVDYPLNEQFF.

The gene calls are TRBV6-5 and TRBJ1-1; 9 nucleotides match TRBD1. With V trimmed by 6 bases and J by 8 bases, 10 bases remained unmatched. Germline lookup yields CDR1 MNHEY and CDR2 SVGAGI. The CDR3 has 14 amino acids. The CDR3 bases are TGTGCCAGCAGGACGGACAGGGGAAGTTGGGAAGCTTTCTTT. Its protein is CASRTDRGSWEAFF.